This T cell receptor (beta chain) originates from a study of OX40 agonist ivuxolimab in advanced cancers. At the level of the study: Patients took ivuxolimab, an agonistic anti-OX40 (CD134) antibody. Overall study results and limits: The study did not work out the antigen specificity of the expanded peripheral T cells. The CD4+ and CD8+ T cells in the blood had expanded clonally by week 6 at 0.1 to 3.0 mg/kg.

With respect to this clone: Antigen: not known.

In germline, CDR1 is MNHEY, CDR2 SVGAGI. V was pared by 3 bases and J by 0 bases, with 12 bases between. This CDR3 contains 15 residues. TCRdb's copy holds only in-frame clones and misses some; the assay was immunoSEQ multiplex PCR. This table holds about 76,000 clones, 85% to 90% found once. The TCR comes from an adult with an advanced solid tumor such as melanoma, head and neck, liver or kidney cancer. The chain combines TRBV6-5 with TRBJ2-7; D not resolved. The sequencing used CD4+ or CD8+ T cells sorted from blood, collected in a trial of the OX40 agonist ivuxolimab. CDR3 region: CASSYLVGSSYEQYF. In DNA form, the CDR3 reads TGTGCCAGCAGTTATCTGGTCGGTAGCTCCTACGAGCAGTACTTC.